One and the same sample provided the 22 T cell receptor beta chains below, sequenced in a study of CD8 T cells in Susac syndrome. An amount of RNA that ranged from roughly 0.45 to 1 ug was reverse transcribed with random hexamers. TCRdb recomputed calls from the immunoSEQ multiplex PCR reads with MiXCR, one row per CDR3 protein. The sample shows roughly 130,000 distinct CDR3 sequences, nearly 95% of them seen only once. Sequenced input: CD4+ T cells from PBMCs. These receptor sequences come from a human donor in good health.

This rearrangement joins TRBV29-1 to TRBJ1-1, with a possible D match to TRBD1 (5 bases). With 5 bases removed from V and 4 bases from J, the gap between germline ends came to 14 bases. Germline V CDR1 and CDR2: SQVTM, ANQGSEA. This CDR3 contains 13 residues. In DNA, the CDR3 is TGCAGCGTTACGAGAGGGGATGCCACTGAAGCTTTCTTT. Amino acid sequence: CSVTRGDATEAFF.

The chain joins TRBV4-1 to TRBJ2-1; D might be TRBD2 (5 bases). The CDR3 is 12 residues long. Trimming removed 4 bases from V and 7 bases from J, with 8 bases in between. Germline CDR1 is MGHRA and CDR2 is YSYEKL. CDR3 DNA: TGCGCCAGCAGCCGATGGACTAATGAGCAGTTCTTC. Amino acids: CASSRWTNEQFF.

V gene TRBV5-1 combines with J gene TRBJ1-2; no firm D call. The CDR3 covers 15 residues. CDR1 and CDR2 from the germline V gene are SGHRS and YFSETQ. V lost 3 bases, J lost 2 bases, and 14 bases lay in between. The CDR3 coding sequence is TGCGCCAGCAGCTCACCATTTGGACTAAACTATGGCTACACCTTC. Protein sequence: CASSSPFGLNYGYTF.

The chain carries TRBV21-1 and TRBJ2-1; TRBD2 was called by the table and not checked on the DNA. TRBV21-1 is a documented pseudogene. This CDR3 region has 16 residues. CDR3 in amino acids: CASSAGGIARANEQFF. CDR3 coding DNA: TGTGCCAGCAGTGCGGGGGGGATTGCAAGGGCCAATGAGCAGTTCTTC.

V gene TRBV12-3 or TRBV12-4 combines with J gene TRBJ2-4, with 11 bases fitting TRBD2. CDR3 length: 13 residues. J lost 7 bases, V lost 6 bases, and 2 bases had no gene match. As DNA, the CDR3 is TGTGCCAGCAGCCTAGCGGGGGGTAACATTCAGTACTTC. Its protein is CASSLAGGNIQYF.

This chain joins TRBV30 and TRBJ1-2; D ambiguous. Germline values: CDR1 GTSNPN, CDR2 SVGIG (reference sequence). Trimming removed 5 bases from V and 8 bases from J, with 15 bases in between. This CDR3 has 12 amino acids. The CDR3 loop is CAWLTGSGGYTF. The CDR3 coding sequence is TGTGCCTGGTTAACGGGTTCCGGAGGCTACACCTTC.

V usage is TRBV5-4 and J usage is TRBJ1-2; a weak D match, TRBD1 (5 bases). The CDR3 is 14 residues long. Germline V gene data show CDR1 as SGHNT and CDR2 as YYREEE (reference sequence). V was cut by 1 base and J by 5 bases, with 12 bases left in between. Here the CDR3 reads CASSLPRTGYGYTF. The CDR3 nucleotides are TGTGCCAGCAGCTTGCCGAGAACAGGATATGGCTACACCTTC. The full variable domain, completed using reference TRBV5-4 and TRBJ1-2, is ETGVTQSPTHLIKTRGQQVTLRCSSQSGHNTVSWYQQALGQGPQFIFQYYREEENGRGNFPPRFSGLQFPNYSSELNVNALELDDSALYLCASSLPRTGYGYTFGSGTRLTVV.

The rearrangement joins TRBV18 to TRBJ1-5, with a weak D call TRBD1 (5 bases). The V end was cut by 2 bases, the J end by 0 bases, with 23 bases between. Germline values: CDR1 KGHSH, CDR2 LQKENI. The CDR3 runs 20 residues. The CDR3 bases are TGTGCCAGCTCACCAAGGAATGCAGGGACCCCGGATTATAGCAATCAGCCCCAGCATTTT. Protein product: CASSPRNAGTPDYSNQPQHF.

The V gene is TRBV12-3 or TRBV12-4, the J gene TRBJ1-4; D remains ambiguous. This CDR3 contains 13 residues. Trimming left V 5 bases short and J 8 bases short, with 12 bases between. CDR3: CASSTLRREKLFF. The CDR3 DNA is TGTGCCAGCAGTACATTGCGTCGGGAAAAACTGTTTTTT.

V gene TRBV5-1 combines with J gene TRBJ2-5; maybe TRBD1 (6 bases). CDR3 size: 14 residues. Trimming took 0 bases from V and 2 from J, leaving 8 bases between them. Germline V gene lookup returns CDR1 SGHRS and CDR2 YFSETQ. CDR3 DNA: TGCGCCAGCAGCTTGGCGGACAGTCAAGAGACCCAGTACTTC. Translated, it gives CASSLADSQETQYF.

This sequence joins TRBV7-9 and TRBJ1-5; D is perhaps TRBD1 (6 bases). The CDR3 runs to 16 residues. Germline assignment: CDR1 SEHNR and CDR2 FQNEAQ (reference sequence). V was clipped by 1 base and J by 2 bases, with 12 bases between them. CDR3 sequence (DNA): TGTGCCAGCAGCTTAGGGCCCCCAGGGGGCAATCAGCCCCAGCATTTT. Its translation is CASSLGPPGGNQPQHF.

The chain links TRBV28 to TRBJ2-7, with a weak D call TRBD2 (5 bases). The CDR3 contains 15 residues. In germline, CDR1 is MDHEN, CDR2 SYDVKM. The V and J ends lost 4 bases and 5 bases respectively, with 18 bases between them. CDR3 in amino acids: CASSSPDGMRHEQYF. The CDR3 DNA sequence: TGTGCCAGCAGTTCCCCAGACGGGATGAGGCACGAGCAGTACTTC.

This clonotype appeared a few times. The V gene is TRBV18, the J gene TRBJ2-5, with D hard to call. Trimming left V 3 bases short and J 4 bases short, with 6 bases between. CDR3 size: 12 residues. CDR1 is KGHSH and CDR2 is LQKENI in the germline V gene. CDR3 loop: CASSPGGETQYF. As DNA, the CDR3 is TGTGCCAGCTCACCCGGTGGAGAGACCCAGTACTTC.

The chain employs TRBV29-1 and TRBJ2-1; 10 bases map to TRBD2. The V gene end was trimmed by 7 bases and the J gene end by 3 bases; junction bases not matched to a gene: 3. The CDR3 length is 13 residues. CDR1 is SQVTM, CDR2 ANQGSEA, per germline. The CDR3 loop reads CSAWTSGYNEQFF. In DNA, the CDR3 is TGCAGCGCTTGGACTAGCGGCTACAATGAGCAGTTCTTC.

The V call is TRBV7-2, the J call TRBJ2-1; 12 nucleotides match TRBD2. The CDR3 spans 15 residues. Trimming removed 4 bases from V and 7 bases from J; junction bases left unmatched: 5. Germline CDR1 SGHTA, CDR2 FQGNSA. CDR3 sequence (DNA): TGTGCCAGCAGCTCGGGCCTAGCGGGAGGGAATGAGCAGTTCTTC. Its protein is CASSSGLAGGNEQFF.

The CDR3 loop reads CASSFGRTRRVGGYTF. CDR3 DNA: TGTGCCAGCAGCTTCGGCAGGACTCGCCGAGTTGGTGGCTACACCTTC. The chain employs TRBV7-2 and TRBJ1-2; D unresolved. The CDR3 loop spans 16 amino acids. Germline V gives CDR1 SGHTA, CDR2 FQGNSA. Trimming shortened V by 3 bases and J by 7 bases, and 21 bases separated the two germline ends.

V gene TRBV6-5 combines with J gene TRBJ2-3; D unclear. Germline assignment: CDR1 MNHEY and CDR2 SVGAGI. Trimming cost V 2 bases and J 4 bases, with 10 bases left between them. CDR3 length: 14 amino acids. CDR3 nucleotides: TGTGCCAGCAGTTACGTAGACCGACCAGATACGCAGTATTTT. It specifies CASSYVDRPDTQYF.

This clonotype has only a few counts. The chain combines TRBV29-1 with TRBJ2-7, with D possibly TRBD2 on 5 matching bases. Germline values: CDR1 SQVTM, CDR2 ANQGSEA. The V and J ends lost 6 bases and 1 base respectively, with 13 bases between them. This CDR3 comprises 13 residues. Here the CDR3 reads CSVLGLPSYEQYF. In DNA, the CDR3 is TGCAGCGTCCTAGGACTGCCGTCCTACGAGCAGTACTTC.

Details on this clonotype: Compared with germline, one end of the junction differs, possibly owing to a read error. This rearrangement joins TRBV20-1 to TRBJ2-3, with 10 bases aligning to TRBD2. CDR3 length equals 16 residues. The germline gives CDR1 DFQATT, CDR2 SNEGSKA (reference sequence). CDR3 loop: CSARGLAGDSRYAVPF. CDR3 in DNA: TGCAGTGCTAGAGGTCTAGCGGGGGATAGCAGATACGCAGTACCATTT.

The V and J genes are TRBV5-6 and TRBJ2-6; maybe TRBD2 (5 bases). V shed 4 bases and J shed 2 bases, with 10 bases lying between them. Germline loops: CDR1 SGHDT, CDR2 YYEEEE. CDR3 length equals 15 residues. DNA for the CDR3: TGTGCCAGCAGCCGGAGGCCTACTGGGGCCAACGTCCTGACTTTC. Translation gives CASSRRPTGANVLTF.

V gene TRBV25-1 combines with J gene TRBJ2-1, with D unclear. Germline CDR1 and CDR2: MGHDK and SYGVNS. The V and J ends lost 3 bases and 6 bases respectively, with 12 bases between them. The CDR3 totals 14 residues. CDR3 sequence reads: CASSDFDHLNEQFF. CDR3 coding DNA: TGTGCCAGCAGTGATTTCGACCACCTCAATGAGCAGTTCTTC.

The chain links TRBV12-3 or TRBV12-4 to TRBJ2-7; a weak D match, TRBD2 (6 bases). CDR3 size: 16 residues. V lost 5 bases, J lost 2 bases, and 19 bases lay in between. The CDR3 loop is CASSRGTPAGPYEQYF. DNA of the CDR3: TGTGCCAGCAGTCGGGGGACTCCAGCAGGCCCCTACGAGCAGTACTTC.